Below, 6 T cell receptor beta chains from the same sample are listed, as sequenced in a study of naive and memory T cell subsets. General study findings and limits: Possibly reflecting memory cells re-expressing CD45RA, a few larger clonotypes occurred in naive repertoires, especially CD8.

Two oligonucleotides, mixed equimolar, formed the beta constant-region primer covering TRBC1 and TRBC2. Nested alpha and beta constant-region primers with the SP2 primer drove four PCR rounds on ligated cDNA. Each CDR3 protein gets one entry after TCRdb re-called the UMI-ligation and nested PCR reads with MiXCR. This repertoire shows over 130,000 distinct CDR3 sequences, approximately 21% found once; its top ten account for approximately 0.63%. No antigens are known for them. The sequenced sample consisted of naive CD8+ T cells from blood. These receptors all stem from a human donor in good health.

This clonotype was seen a few times. This chain joins TRBV7-2 and TRBJ1-1, with TRBD1 as a possible D gene (5 bases). This CDR3 is built from 14 residues. The ends were cut back, 2 bases at V and 4 bases at J, with 11 bases in the middle. Germline V CDR1 and CDR2: SGHTA, FQGNSA. DNA of the CDR3: TGTGCCAGCAGCTTAAGCGGGAGGGGCACTGAAGCTTTCTTT. The encoded protein is CASSLSGRGTEAFF.

The J gene is TRBJ2-1, the V gene TRBV15; D might be TRBD2 (6 bases). The germline CDR1 and CDR2 sequences are LNHNV and YYDKDF (reference sequence). Deletions cut 6 bases from V and 0 bases from J, with 18 bases between. The CDR3 contains 17 residues. CDR3 sequence: CATSPRAGPSSYNEQFF. In DNA, the CDR3 is TGTGCCACCAGTCCAAGAGCGGGCCCAAGCTCCTACAATGAGCAGTTCTTC.

The CDR3 nucleotides read TGCAGCGTTGTAAAGGGGGAGGACGAGCAGTACTTC. Protein: CSVVKGEDEQYF. V usage is TRBV29-1 and J usage is TRBJ2-7, with D tentatively TRBD1 or TRBD2 (6 bases each). CDR3 length equals 12 residues. Germline assignment: CDR1 SQVTM and CDR2 ANQGSEA. V lost 4 bases and J lost 5, with 12 bases in between.

This clonotype was picked up a small number of times. The chain couples TRBV6-5 to TRBJ2-1; TRBD1 is a possible D gene (5 bases). Germline values: CDR1 MNHEY, CDR2 SVGAGI. The CDR3 is 14 amino acids. The V and J ends lost 0 bases and 9 bases respectively, with 12 bases between them. DNA of the CDR3: TGTGCCAGCAGTTACTCGTCCAGGGCAAGTGAGCAGTTCTTC. Translation: CASSYSSRASEQFF.

This chain links TRBV7-6 with TRBJ1-1; D not certain. CDR3 length equals 14 residues. V was shortened by 3 bases and J by 0 bases, with 8 bases between the two germline ends. Germline CDR1 reads SGHVS; CDR2 reads FNYEAQ. CDR3 bases: TGTGCCAGCAGCTTTAACCCTCTGAACACTGAAGCTTTCTTT. Translation gives CASSFNPLNTEAFF.

This clonotype was counted only a few times. V usage is TRBV12-3 or TRBV12-4 and J usage is TRBJ2-7; unclear D gene. V lost 4 bases to trimming and J lost 3 bases, with 10 bases between them. The CDR3 spans 13 residues. CDR3 sequence (DNA): TGTGCCAGCAGTTGGGCCCCTGACTACGAGCAGTACTTC. It yields the protein CASSWAPDYEQYF.